A selection of T cell receptor beta chains follows, all from one sample in a study of regulatory T cells in long-lasting Graves disease. TCRdb redid the calling of the multiplex PCR reads with MiXCR, one entry per CDR3 protein. The data hold approximately 360,000 distinct CDR3 sequences, with approximately 25% observed a single time. The specimen was peripheral blood mononuclear cells (PBMCs), collected when the disease was refractory, from a patient treated with antithyroid drugs. These receptors all stem from a woman aged 35 to 49 with Graves disease. CDR3s include the opening cysteine and the closing phenylalanine or tryptophan.

TRBJ2-3,TRBV6-2/TRBV6-3,CASSRTGGTDTQYF
TRBJ1-5,TRBV12-3/TRBV12-4,CASSLGGGPQHF
TRBJ1-3,TRBV6-1,CASSKGVSGNTIYF
TRBJ2-7,TRBV10-3,CAIRMGSKSYEQYF
TRBJ2-1,TRBV11-2,CASSSELPSTSGSAHNEQFF
TRBJ2-5,TRBV29-1,CSVGDRAPGAQHF
TRBJ2-5,TRBV28,CASSLLGQGKRTQYF
TRBJ2-7,TRBV19,CASSKSGHGYEQYF
TRBJ1-2,TRBV6-1,CATSNRGGFNYGYTF
TRBJ1-4,TRBV27,CASSIRQRVGEKLFF
TRBJ2-5,TRBV25-1,CASSEYIGLGETQCF
TRBJ2-2,TRBV7-3,CASSRFSPPGELFF
TRBJ2-5,TRBV20-1,CSASPDSQETQYF
TRBJ2-1,TRBV28,CASSFRLRANGEQFF
TRBJ1-2,TRBV10-3,CAASSGSGYTF
TRBJ2-7,TRBV20-1,CSATRGLQGSWDEQYF
TRBJ1-5,TRBV4-1,CASSQTGGVHYQPQHF
TRBJ2-7,TRBV29-1,CSVEDLGEQYF
TRBJ2-1,TRBV10-1,CASSEGGGSHNEQFF
TRBJ2-7,TRBV25-1,CASSAGTSAYEQYF
TRBJ1-4,TRBV28,CATLDRTNEKLFF
TRBJ1-4,TRBV6-5,CASSYSRTGGVEKLFF
TRBJ1-3,TRBV6-2/TRBV6-3,CASTDHRVPVSGNTIYF
TRBJ2-2,TRBV7-9,CASSSRESGELFF
TRBJ2-1,TRBV28,CASSSPRGGEQFF
TRBJ1-5,TRBV2,CASSGTGYDQPQHF
TRBJ1-2,TRBV12-3/TRBV12-4,CASSRAGKGYGYTF
TRBJ1-5,TRBV27,CASSLNTLGQPQHF
TRBJ1-5,TRBV28,CASSSVERVFDQPQHF
TRBJ2-7,TRBV20-1,CSARDKEGAAYEQYF
TRBJ2-7,TRBV5-1,CASNPGQGLPSAYYEQYF
TRBJ2-1,TRBV12-3/TRBV12-4,CASSLGTNEQFF
TRBJ2-2,TRBV11-2,CASSTFTGTSGRAGELFF
TRBJ2-2,TRBV11-2,CASSLSAGGAGELFF
TRBJ1-5,TRBV3-1,CASSPSGRGNQPQHF
TRBJ2-5,TRBV29-1,CSESDGLAGVWQETQYF
TRBJ2-3,TRBV19,CASTSRTSGSYTDTQYF
TRBJ1-1,TRBV3-1,CASSQGPRNTEAFF
TRBJ2-7,TRBV28,CASSITGGVSYEQYF
TRBJ1-5,TRBV27,CASSGQGSNQPQHF
TRBJ1-1,TRBV9,CASSVALEGRNTEAFF
TRBJ1-5,TRBV6-2/TRBV6-3,CASSQTVGNQPQHF
TRBJ1-3,TRBV12-3/TRBV12-4,CASSSIPGNTIYF
TRBJ1-2,TRBV28,CASRGGTVYGYTF
TRBJ1-1,TRBV20-1,CSARTGGMNTEAFF